A single sample is the source of the 20 T cell receptor beta chains below, sequenced in a study of shared clonotypes between healthy human individuals. CD8 cells classed as naive were CD45RO-negative and positively selected for CCR7, excluding terminally differentiated effector memory CD45RA+ cells. Measured with immunoSEQ multiplex PCR; TCRdb has only the in-frame clones, and not every one. The data show about 1,900,000 clones, around 96% seen once. Sequenced material: naive CD8+ T cells sorted from blood. These receptors came from a man aged 18-30 years in good health.

The chain couples TRBV11-3 to TRBJ2-7; no clear D. Germline V gives CDR1 SGHNT, CDR2 YENEEA. This CDR3 has 15 amino acids. V was pared by 0 bases and J by 2 bases, with 11 bases between. CDR3 sequence: CASSLEVRVPYEQYF. The DNA for the CDR3 is TGTGCCAGCAGCTTAGAAGTCCGAGTTCCCTACGAGCAGTACTTC.

This clone has only one observation. The gene calls are TRBV9 and TRBJ1-2; possibly TRBD1 for D (6 bases). V shed 4 bases and J shed 1 base, with 14 bases lying between them. CDR1 SGDLS and CDR2 YYNGEE come from the germline V gene. The CDR3 runs to 15 residues. The CDR3 spells CASSPFGTNNYGYTF. DNA of the CDR3: TGTGCCAGCAGCCCCTTCGGGACAAATAACTATGGCTACACCTTC.

The chain recombines TRBV4-2 with TRBJ1-4, with TRBD1 as a possible D gene (6 bases). The CDR3 is 19 residues long. Germline loops: CDR1 LGHNA, CDR2 YNFKEQ. Trimming took off 4 bases at V and 0 bases at J, with 21 bases between the two ends. The CDR3 spells CASSLTGGAGPTTNEKLFF. Written as DNA, the CDR3 is TGTGCCAGCAGCCTGACCGGGGGGGCAGGTCCTACAACTAATGAAAAACTGTTTTTT.

This rearrangement joins TRBV28 to TRBJ1-6; 11 positions match TRBD1. CDR1 and CDR2 (germline): MDHEN, SYDVKM. V shed 4 bases and J 7 bases; nucleotides not matched to a gene: 9. The CDR3 runs 17 residues. CDR3 sequence: CASSSISGTGGNSPLHF. The CDR3 DNA reads TGTGCCAGCAGTTCAATCTCCGGGACAGGGGGGAATTCACCCCTCCACTTT.

The gene calls are TRBV18 and TRBJ1-2; weak D call: TRBD1 (5 bases). CDR3 length: 17 amino acids. Germline lookup yields CDR1 KGHSH and CDR2 LQKENI. V lost 5 bases and J 1 base, leaving 20 bases between the germline ends. The CDR3 coding sequence is TGTGCCAGCTCAAGCTCCGGGTATAGGGGAAATAACTATGGCTACACCTTC. It codes for CASSSSGYRGNNYGYTF. Full variable domain (outside the CDR3, taken from reference TRBV18 and TRBJ1-2): NAGVMQNPRHLVRRRGQEARLRCSPMKGHSHVYWYRQLPEEGLKFMVYLQKENIIDESGMPKERFSAEFPKEGPSILRIQQVVRGDSAAYFCASSSSGYRGNNYGYTFGSGTRLTVV.

The chain employs TRBV6-5 and TRBJ1-1; D uncertain. V shed 2 bases and J shed 6 bases, with 13 bases lying between them. Germline V gives CDR1 MNHEY, CDR2 SVGAGI. This CDR3 is 14 amino acids long. The CDR3 reads CASSYREGSAEAFF. CDR3 in DNA: TGTGCCAGCAGTTACCGTGAGGGCAGCGCTGAAGCTTTCTTT.

The chain carries TRBV5-6 and TRBJ2-3; 7 nucleotides line up with TRBD2. The CDR3 covers 16 residues. The germline gives CDR1 SGHDT, CDR2 YYEEEE. Trimming cost V 3 bases and J 2 bases; bases outside gene matches: 9. CDR3 amino acids: CASSSGGAGPTDTQYF. In DNA, the CDR3 is TGTGCCAGCAGCTCGGGGGGAGCGGGGCCCACAGATACGCAGTATTTT.

Note on this clone: Other DNA variants within this sample encode the same CDR3. The rearrangement uses TRBV6-5 and TRBJ2-1, with TRBD1 identical over 8 bases. J gave up 6 bases and V 0 bases, and 4 bases lay outside the gene matches. This CDR3 is 15 amino acids long. Germline V CDR1 and CDR2: MNHEY, SVGAGI. CDR3 region: CASSYSQGAGNEQFF. The CDR3 region has the DNA TGTGCCAGCAGTTACTCGCAGGGGGCGGGCAATGAGCAGTTCTTC.

This chain uses TRBV2 with TRBJ2-1, with 8 bases that match TRBD2. The germline gives CDR1 SNHLY, CDR2 FYNNEI. The V segment lost 10 bases and the J segment 2 bases; nucleotides outside the gene matches: 10. The CDR3 spans 15 residues. The CDR3 spells CAKQRTSLTYNEQFF. The DNA of the CDR3 is TGTGCCAAGCAGAGGACTAGCCTAACCTACAATGAGCAGTTCTTC.

This chain joins TRBV9 and TRBJ1-1; TRBD1 matches at 8 bases. Germline CDR1 and CDR2: SGDLS and YYNGEE. Trimming cost V 4 bases and J 0 bases; bases outside gene matches: 8. CDR3 length: 16 residues. The CDR3 DNA is TGTGCCAGCAGCCCAGGGGGCGAACATATGAACACTGAAGCTTTCTTT. Its translation: CASSPGGEHMNTEAFF.

The chain joins TRBV10-2 to TRBJ2-3; D ambiguous. Trimming left V 9 bases short and J 4 bases short, with 14 bases between. Germline V gene data show CDR1 as WSHSY and CDR2 as SAAADI. The CDR3 sequence is 13 residues long. The CDR3 loop is CASSYADPDTQYF. CDR3 nucleotides: TGCGCCAGTAGCTACGCAGATCCAGATACGCAGTATTTT.

V gene TRBV28 combines with J gene TRBJ1-4; D gene unclear. The V and J ends lost 6 bases and 6 bases respectively, with 17 bases between them. The CDR3 loop spans 15 amino acids. Germline CDR1 is MDHEN and CDR2 is SYDVKM. The CDR3 here is CASRDLMAKDEKLFF. The CDR3 DNA is TGTGCCAGCAGGGACCTGATGGCTAAGGATGAAAAACTGTTTTTT.

The chain employs TRBV7-9 and TRBJ2-7; D is unclear. Germline CDR1 reads SEHNR; CDR2 reads FQNEAQ (reference sequence). Trimming took 1 base from V and 3 from J, leaving 16 bases between them. The CDR3 runs 16 residues. In DNA form, the CDR3 reads TGTGCCAGCAGCTTAGAACCGCTGAAGCCCCACTACGAGCAGTACTTC. Its translation is CASSLEPLKPHYEQYF. Looking up the rest from reference TRBV7-9 and TRBJ2-7 gives the full variable domain: DTGVSQNPRHKITKRGQNVTFRCDPISEHNRLYWYRQTLGQGPEFLTYFQNEAQLEKSRLLSDRFSAERPKGSFSTLEIQRTEQGDSAMYLCASSLEPLKPHYEQYFGPGTRLTVT.

The chain employs TRBV30 and TRBJ2-7; a weak D match, TRBD1 (5 bases). The CDR3 loop spans 14 amino acids. CDR1 is GTSNPN, CDR2 SVGIG, per germline (reference sequence). V was shortened by 3 bases and J by 1 base, with 13 bases between the two germline ends. The CDR3 DNA follows: TGTGCCTGGAGCCCGACAGTAGAGTCCTACGAGCAGTACTTC. Its translation is CAWSPTVESYEQYF.

Here the CDR3 DNA reads TGTGCCAGCACCCTAAGGGGATTTTACGAGCAGTACTTC. Its protein product is CASTLRGFYEQYF. The J gene is TRBJ2-7, the V gene TRBV6-1, with D perhaps matching TRBD1 (5 bases). This CDR3 is 13 amino acids long. Germline V gives CDR1 MNHNS, CDR2 SASEGT. V was shortened by 7 bases and J by 4 bases, with 14 bases between the two germline ends.

Comments on this clone: Other DNA sequences in this sample translate to the same CDR3. The rearrangement links TRBV7-9 to TRBJ2-7; unclear D gene. The germline V gene encodes CDR1 SEHNR and CDR2 FQNEAQ (reference sequence). CDR3 length: 14 amino acids. Trimming removed 3 bases from V and 2 bases from J, with 11 bases in between. The CDR3 DNA reads TGTGCCAGCAGCTTGTCCGGCCCGACCTACGAGCAGTACTTC. The encoded protein is CASSLSGPTYEQYF.

This clone was counted a single time. The rearrangement links TRBV27 to TRBJ2-1; perhaps TRBD2 as D (6 bases). V lost 6 bases to trimming and J lost 2 bases, with 14 bases between them. This CDR3 comprises 15 residues. The germline gives CDR1 MNHEY, CDR2 SMNVEV (reference sequence). The CDR3 DNA reads as TGTGCCAGCAGGCCTGTGACTAGTGCCTACAATGAGCAGTTCTTC. Amino acid sequence: CASRPVTSAYNEQFF.

The V and J genes are TRBV7-9 and TRBJ2-5; TRBD2 is a possible D gene (5 bases). The CDR3 loop spans 16 amino acids. Trimming removed 1 base from V and 1 base from J, with 13 bases in between. The germline gives CDR1 SEHNR, CDR2 FQNEAQ (reference sequence). The CDR3 sequence is CASSLGVQDFQETQYF. CDR3 nucleotide sequence: TGTGCCAGCAGCTTAGGGGTCCAGGACTTCCAAGAGACCCAGTACTTC.

The chain combines TRBV11-2 with TRBJ2-7, with D uncertain. This CDR3 region has 15 residues. Germline-derived CDR1 and CDR2 are SGHAT and FQNNGV. Trimming cost V 2 bases and J 2 bases, with 13 bases left between them. CDR3 region: CASSLYGSNPYEQYF. CDR3 nucleotides: TGTGCCAGCAGCTTATACGGCAGTAACCCCTACGAGCAGTACTTC.

This rearrangement joins TRBV30 to TRBJ2-2, with D tentatively TRBD1 or TRBD2 (6 bases each). The CDR3 spans 14 residues. V was pared by 3 bases and J by 7 bases, with 15 bases between. Germline CDR1 and CDR2: GTSNPN and SVGIG (reference sequence). Here the CDR3 DNA reads TGTGCCTGGAGCGGAGGGGGTGGTGTCGGGGAGCTGTTTTTT. It codes for CAWSGGGGVGELFF.